This T cell receptor beta chain was recorded in a study of patients and donors after allogeneic stem cell transplantation (dated by TCRdb to the early 2020s). The V end loses 5 bases and the J end loses 6 bases, and a stretch of 19 bases separates them. The CDR3, cysteine through phenylalanine, is 15 amino acids long. Solely the CDR3 DNA is kept, with 45 bases framed from the first base. Library preparation used RT-PCR. Data came from a NextSeq 550. Using fastp trimming at Q25 and MiXCR clonotype assembly, TCRdb reanalyzed the public sequencing data and kept in-frame beta chains. When rows share a CDR3 protein, they turn into one entry using the most common DNA and genes. Within this sample are hundreds of thousands of distinct CDR3 sequences, with roughly 17% of them counted one time only. Around 6.8% of the sample is taken by the ten largest. This clonotype was detected ten times or more. Its antigen is not yet known. Base qualities are missing; no much larger clone stands one base away.

Input material: blood, either unsorted or a sorted T cell fraction (not recorded which). This clonotype originated in a human donor who was either an allogeneic HSCT recipient or a stem cell or donor lymphocyte infusion donor (not recorded which). It is not recorded whose cells these are; they may come from a transplant donor. The rearrangement joined TRBV12-3 or TRBV12-4 to TRBJ1-2; a tentative D match to TRBD1 spans 5 bases. DNA sequence: TGTGCCAGCAGTCCATTTCCGAGGGGAAGGGATGGCTACACCTTC. This translates into CASSPFPRGRDGYTF.